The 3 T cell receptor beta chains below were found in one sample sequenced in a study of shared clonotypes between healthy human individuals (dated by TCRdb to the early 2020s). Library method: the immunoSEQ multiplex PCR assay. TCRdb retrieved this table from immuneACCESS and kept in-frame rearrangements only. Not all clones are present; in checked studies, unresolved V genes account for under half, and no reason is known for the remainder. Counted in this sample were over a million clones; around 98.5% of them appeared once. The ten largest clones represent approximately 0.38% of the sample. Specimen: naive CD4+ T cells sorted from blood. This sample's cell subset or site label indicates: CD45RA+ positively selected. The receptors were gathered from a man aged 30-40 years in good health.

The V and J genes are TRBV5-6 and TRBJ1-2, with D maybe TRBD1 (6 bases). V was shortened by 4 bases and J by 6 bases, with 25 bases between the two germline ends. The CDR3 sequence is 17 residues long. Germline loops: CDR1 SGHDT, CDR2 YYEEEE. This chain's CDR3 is CASSPLTGRLISDGYTF. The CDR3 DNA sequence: TGTGCCAGCAGCCCATTAACAGGGCGGTTGATCTCGGATGGCTACACCTTC.

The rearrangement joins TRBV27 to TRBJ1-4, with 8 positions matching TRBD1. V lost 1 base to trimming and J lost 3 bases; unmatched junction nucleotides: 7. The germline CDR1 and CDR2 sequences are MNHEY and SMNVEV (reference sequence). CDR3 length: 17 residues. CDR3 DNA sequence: TGTGCCAGCAGTTTATTGGCAGGGGGCCTCGCTAATGAAAAACTGTTTTTT. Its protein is CASSLLAGGLANEKLFF. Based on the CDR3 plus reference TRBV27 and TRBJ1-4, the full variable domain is EAQVTQNPRYLITVTGKKLTVTCSQNMNHEYMSWYRQDPGLGLRQIYYSMNVEVTDKGDVPEGYKVSRKEKRNFPLILESPSPNQTSLYFCASSLLAGGLANEKLFFGSGTQLSVL.

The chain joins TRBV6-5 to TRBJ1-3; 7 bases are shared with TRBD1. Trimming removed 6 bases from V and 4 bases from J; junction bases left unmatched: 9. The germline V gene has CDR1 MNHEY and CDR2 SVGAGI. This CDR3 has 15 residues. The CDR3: CASSSTRGVGNTIYF. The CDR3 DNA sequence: TGTGCCAGCAGCTCCACCAGGGGGGTCGGAAACACCATATATTTT.